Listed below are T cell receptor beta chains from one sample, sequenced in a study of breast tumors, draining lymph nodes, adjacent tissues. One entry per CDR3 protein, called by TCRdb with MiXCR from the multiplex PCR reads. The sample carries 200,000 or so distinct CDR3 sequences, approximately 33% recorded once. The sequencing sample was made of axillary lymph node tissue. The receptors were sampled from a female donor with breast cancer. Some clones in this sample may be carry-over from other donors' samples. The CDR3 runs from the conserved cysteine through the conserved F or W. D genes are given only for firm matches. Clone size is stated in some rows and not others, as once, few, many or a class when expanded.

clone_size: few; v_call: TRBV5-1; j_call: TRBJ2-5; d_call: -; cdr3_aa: CASSLVFGPDTQYF; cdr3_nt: TGCGCCAGCAGCTTGGTTTTTGGGCCAGACACCCAGTACTTC
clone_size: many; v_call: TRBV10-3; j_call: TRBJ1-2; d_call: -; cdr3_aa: CAISENGDGYTF; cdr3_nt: TGTGCCATCAGTGAGAATGGGGATGGCTACACCTTC
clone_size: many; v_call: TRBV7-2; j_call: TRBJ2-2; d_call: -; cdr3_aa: CASSLVGTGGLFF; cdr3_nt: TGTGCCAGCAGCTTAGTGGGCACCGGGGGGCTGTTTTTT
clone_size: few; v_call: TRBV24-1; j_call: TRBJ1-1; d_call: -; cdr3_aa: CATSDFGGAGAFF; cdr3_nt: TGTGCCACCAGTGATTTCGGAGGGGCAGGGGCTTTCTTT
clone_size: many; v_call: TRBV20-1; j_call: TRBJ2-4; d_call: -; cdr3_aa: CSADNPRGAKNIQYF; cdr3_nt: TGCAGTGCCGACAACCCTCGGGGGGCCAAAAACATTCAGTACTTC
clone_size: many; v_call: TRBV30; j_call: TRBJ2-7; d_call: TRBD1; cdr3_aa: CAWSGTGESPYEQYF; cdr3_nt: TGTGCCTGGAGCGGGACAGGGGAATCCCCCTACGAGCAGTACTTC
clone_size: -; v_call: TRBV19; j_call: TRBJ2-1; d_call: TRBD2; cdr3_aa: CATFDRLAGSYNEQFF; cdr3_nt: TGTGCCACCTTCGACAGGTTAGCGGGGTCCTACAATGAGCAGTTCTTC
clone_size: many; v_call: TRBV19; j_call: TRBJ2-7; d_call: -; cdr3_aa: CASGRDLSYEQYF; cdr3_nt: TGTGCCAGTGGCCGGGACTTATCCTACGAGCAGTACTTC
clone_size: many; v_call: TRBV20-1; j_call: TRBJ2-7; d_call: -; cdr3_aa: CSATAYEQYF; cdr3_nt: TGCAGTGCTACTGCCTACGAGCAGTACTTC
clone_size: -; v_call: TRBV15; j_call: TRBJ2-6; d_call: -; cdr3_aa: CATSWGFNVLTF; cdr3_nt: TGTGCCACCAGCTGGGGATTCAACGTCCTGACTTTC
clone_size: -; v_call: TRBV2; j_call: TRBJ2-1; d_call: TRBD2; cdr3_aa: CASSLRIREEQSF; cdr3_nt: TGTGCCAGCAGTCTACGGATTCGGGAGGAGCAGTCCTTC
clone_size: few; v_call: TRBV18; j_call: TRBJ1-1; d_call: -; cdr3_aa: CASSPGLDTEAFF; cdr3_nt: TGTGCCAGCTCACCAGGCCTGGACACTGAAGCTTTCTTT
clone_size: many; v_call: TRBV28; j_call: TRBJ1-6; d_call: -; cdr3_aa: CATRRSPNSPLHF; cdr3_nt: TGTGCCACCAGACGGTCCCCTAATTCACCCCTCCACTTT
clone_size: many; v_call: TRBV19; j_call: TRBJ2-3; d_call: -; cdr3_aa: CASSTQGLGTQYF; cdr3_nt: TGTGCCAGTAGTACCCAGGGGCTAGGTACGCAGTATTTT
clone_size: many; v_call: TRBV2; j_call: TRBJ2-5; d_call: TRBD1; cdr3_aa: CASSDGDRDLQETQYF; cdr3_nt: TGTGCCAGCAGTGATGGGGACAGGGATCTTCAAGAGACCCAGTACTTC
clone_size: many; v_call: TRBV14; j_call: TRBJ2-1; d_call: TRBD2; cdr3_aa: CASSQVSGRYNEQFF; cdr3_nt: TGTGCCAGCAGCCAAGTAAGCGGGAGATACAATGAGCAGTTCTTC
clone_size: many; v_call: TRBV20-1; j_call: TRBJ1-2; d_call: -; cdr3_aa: CSTRPTKANYGYTF; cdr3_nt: TGCAGCACTAGACCTACGAAAGCTAACTATGGCTACACCTTC